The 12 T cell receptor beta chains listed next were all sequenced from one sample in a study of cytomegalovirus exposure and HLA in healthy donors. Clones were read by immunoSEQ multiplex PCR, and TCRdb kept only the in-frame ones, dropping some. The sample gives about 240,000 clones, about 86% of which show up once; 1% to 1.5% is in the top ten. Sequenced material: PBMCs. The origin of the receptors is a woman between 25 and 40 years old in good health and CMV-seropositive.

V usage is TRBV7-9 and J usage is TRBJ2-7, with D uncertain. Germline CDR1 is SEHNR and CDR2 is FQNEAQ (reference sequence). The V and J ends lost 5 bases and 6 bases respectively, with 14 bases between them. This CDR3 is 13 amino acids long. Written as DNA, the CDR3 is TGTGCCAGCAGCCGCACCGAGAGTACCGAGCAGTACTTC. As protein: CASSRTESTEQYF.

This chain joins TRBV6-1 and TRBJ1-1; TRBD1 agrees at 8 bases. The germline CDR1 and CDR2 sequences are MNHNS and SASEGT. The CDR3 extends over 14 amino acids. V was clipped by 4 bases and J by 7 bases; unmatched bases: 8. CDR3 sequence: CASSVYLGQGEAFF. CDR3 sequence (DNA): TGTGCCAGCAGTGTCTACCTTGGACAGGGTGAAGCTTTCTTT.

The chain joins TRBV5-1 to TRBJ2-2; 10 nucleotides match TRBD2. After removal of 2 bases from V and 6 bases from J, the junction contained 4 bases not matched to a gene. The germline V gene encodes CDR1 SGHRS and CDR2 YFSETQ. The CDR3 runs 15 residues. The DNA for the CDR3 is TGCGCCAGCAGCTTAAACCTAGCGGGAGCCGGGGAGCTGTTTTTT. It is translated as CASSLNLAGAGELFF.

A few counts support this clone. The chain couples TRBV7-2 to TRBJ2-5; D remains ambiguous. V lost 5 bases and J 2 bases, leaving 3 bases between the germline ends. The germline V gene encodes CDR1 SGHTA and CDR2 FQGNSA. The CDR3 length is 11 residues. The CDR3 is CASSRQETQYF. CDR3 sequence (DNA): TGTGCCAGCAGCCGTCAAGAGACCCAGTACTTC.

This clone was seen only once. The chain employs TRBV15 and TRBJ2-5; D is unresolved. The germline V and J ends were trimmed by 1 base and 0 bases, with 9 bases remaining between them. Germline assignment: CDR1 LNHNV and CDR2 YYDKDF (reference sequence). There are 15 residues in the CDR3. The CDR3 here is CATSRGGRYQETQYF. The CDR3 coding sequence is TGTGCCACCAGCAGAGGTGGCCGATACCAAGAGACCCAGTACTTC.

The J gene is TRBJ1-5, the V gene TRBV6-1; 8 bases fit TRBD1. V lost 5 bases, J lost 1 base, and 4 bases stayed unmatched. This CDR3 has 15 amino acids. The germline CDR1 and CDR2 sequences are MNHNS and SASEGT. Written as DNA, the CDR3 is TGTGCCAGCAGTCACAGGGGGGAAAGCAATCAGCCCCAGCATTTT. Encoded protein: CASSHRGESNQPQHF.

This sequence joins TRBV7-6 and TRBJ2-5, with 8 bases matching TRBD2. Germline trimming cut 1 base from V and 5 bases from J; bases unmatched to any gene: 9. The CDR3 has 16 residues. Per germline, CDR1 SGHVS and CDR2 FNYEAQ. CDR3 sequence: CASSLGSVAGFETQYF. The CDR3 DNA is TGTGCCAGCAGCTTAGGATCAGTAGCGGGATTCGAGACCCAGTACTTC.

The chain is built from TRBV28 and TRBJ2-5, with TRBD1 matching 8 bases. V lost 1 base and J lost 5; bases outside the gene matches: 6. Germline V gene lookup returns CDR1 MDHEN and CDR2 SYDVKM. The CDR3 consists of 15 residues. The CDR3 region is CASSLSPTGAETQYF. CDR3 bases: TGTGCCAGCAGTTTATCCCCGACAGGGGCTGAGACCCAGTACTTC.

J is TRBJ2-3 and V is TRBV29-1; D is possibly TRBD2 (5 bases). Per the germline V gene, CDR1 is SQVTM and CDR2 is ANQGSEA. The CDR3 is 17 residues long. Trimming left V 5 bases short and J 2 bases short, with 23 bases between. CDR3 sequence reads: CSVRDKDWALFTDTQYF. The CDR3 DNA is TGCAGCGTTAGAGACAAGGACTGGGCTCTCTTCACAGATACGCAGTATTTT.

CDR3: CASRETGAVNTEAFF. The CDR3 DNA reads TGCGCCAGCAGGGAGACAGGGGCGGTGAACACTGAAGCTTTCTTT. The chain links TRBV5-1 to TRBJ1-1; 8 nucleotides line up with TRBD1. The germline CDR1 and CDR2 sequences are SGHRS and YFSETQ. The CDR3 is 15 amino acids. The V and J ends lost 5 bases and 0 bases, in that order; junction bases with no gene match: 6.

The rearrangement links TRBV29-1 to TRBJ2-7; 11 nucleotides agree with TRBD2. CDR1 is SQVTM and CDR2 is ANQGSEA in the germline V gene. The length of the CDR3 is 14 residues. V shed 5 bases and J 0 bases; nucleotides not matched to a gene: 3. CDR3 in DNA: TGCAGCGTTCCGACTAGCGGGACCTCCTACGAGCAGTACTTC. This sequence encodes CSVPTSGTSYEQYF.

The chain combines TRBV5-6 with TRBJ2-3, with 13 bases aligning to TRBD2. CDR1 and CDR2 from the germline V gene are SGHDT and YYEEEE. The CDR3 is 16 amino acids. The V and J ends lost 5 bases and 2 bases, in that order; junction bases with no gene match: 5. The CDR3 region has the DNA TGTGCCAGCAGTTGGGGACTAGCGGGATTCACAGATACGCAGTATTTT. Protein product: CASSWGLAGFTDTQYF.